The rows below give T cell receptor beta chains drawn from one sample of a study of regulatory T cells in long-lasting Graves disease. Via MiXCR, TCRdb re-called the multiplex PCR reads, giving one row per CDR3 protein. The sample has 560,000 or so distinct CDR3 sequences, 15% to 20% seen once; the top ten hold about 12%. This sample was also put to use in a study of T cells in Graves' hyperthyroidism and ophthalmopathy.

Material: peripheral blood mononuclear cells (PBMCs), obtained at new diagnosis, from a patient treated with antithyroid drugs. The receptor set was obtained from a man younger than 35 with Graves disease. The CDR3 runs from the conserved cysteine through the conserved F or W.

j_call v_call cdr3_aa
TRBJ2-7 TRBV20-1 CSARAGTSGSYEQYF
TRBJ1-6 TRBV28 CASNLLTGVNSPLHF
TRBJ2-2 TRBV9 CASSVDGTNTGELFF
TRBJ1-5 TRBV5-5 CASSPAGNQPQHF
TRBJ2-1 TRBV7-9 CASSPSTGVRNEQFF
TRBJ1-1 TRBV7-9 CASSFSTGPEAFF
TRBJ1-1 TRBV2 CASSETGGMNTEAFF
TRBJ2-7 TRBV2 CASSLELKGAREQYF
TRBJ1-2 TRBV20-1 CSASPGLPGYTF
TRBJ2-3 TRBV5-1 CASSLETSGTTDTQYF
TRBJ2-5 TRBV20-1 CSASGQPTRETQYF
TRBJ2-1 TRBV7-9 CASRTSGRAHEQFF
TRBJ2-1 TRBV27 CASITNPGRMFF
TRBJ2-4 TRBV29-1 CGIRLLSGDLKNIQYF
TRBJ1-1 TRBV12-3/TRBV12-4 CASSMDRGRLTEAFF
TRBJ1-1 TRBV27 CASSLGGGFSEAFF
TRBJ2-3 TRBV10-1 CASSPGRLLNGTQYF
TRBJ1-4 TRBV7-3 CASSSRGVVGEKLFF
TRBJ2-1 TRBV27 CASSLVLARNEQFF
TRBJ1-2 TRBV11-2 CASSPRTAVGNGYTF
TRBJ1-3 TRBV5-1 CASSSKQGISGNTIYF
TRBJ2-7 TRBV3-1 CASSRRGGYEQYF
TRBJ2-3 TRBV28 CASQFGQTKDTQYF
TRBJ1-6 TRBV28 CASNLPGLLSDSPLHF
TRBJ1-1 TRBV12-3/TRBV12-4 CASSRGTGGILNTEAFF
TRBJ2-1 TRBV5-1 CASSLGLAGGEHEQFF
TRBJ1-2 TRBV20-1 CSARVNRVYGYTF
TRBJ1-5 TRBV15 CATSRGGWDRRNQPQHF
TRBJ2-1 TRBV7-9 CASKELAGTGEQFF
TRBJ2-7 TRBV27 CASSLSVASGYEQYF
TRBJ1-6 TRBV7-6 CASSLEEDSPLHF
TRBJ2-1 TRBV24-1 CATSDAAQGAVNEQFF
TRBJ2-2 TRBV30 CAWRPPNTGELFF
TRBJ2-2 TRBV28 CASSLAGANTGELFF
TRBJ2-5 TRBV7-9 CASSLGRRYEETQYF
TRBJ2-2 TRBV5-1 CASSSTGAINTGELFF
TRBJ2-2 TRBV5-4 CASSLMAGAVSGELFF
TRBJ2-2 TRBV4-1 CASSQDYGGSNTGELFF
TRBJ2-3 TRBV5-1 CASNLGLAGATVDTQYF
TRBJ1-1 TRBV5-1 CASSWRTGNTEAFF
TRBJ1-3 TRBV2 CATLGVTATISGNTIYF
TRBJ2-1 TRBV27 CASSLGTASYNEQFF
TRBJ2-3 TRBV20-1 CSARDLKLAGSTDTQYF
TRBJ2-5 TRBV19 CASSINVRRTSRETQYF
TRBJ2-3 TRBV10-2 CASALGGRRTDTQYF
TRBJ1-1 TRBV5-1 CASSSTTGGTEAFF
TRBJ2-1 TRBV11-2 CASSLGLAGGPDNEQFF
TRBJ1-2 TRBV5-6 CASSLSSWSGDYGYTF
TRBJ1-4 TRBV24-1 CATSEGRSFGNEKLFF
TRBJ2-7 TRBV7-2 CASSLGVQQSYEQYF
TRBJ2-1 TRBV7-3 CASSLTGSGRGNEQFF
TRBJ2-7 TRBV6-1 CASLGTLSYEQYF
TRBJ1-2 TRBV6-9 CASSYSVTVGYTF
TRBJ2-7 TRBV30 CAWMGDRVEQYF